This is a list of T cell receptor beta chains from one sample in a study of blood T cell repertoires in COVID-19. Profiling relied on immunoSEQ multiplex PCR, and the TCRdb table lists in-frame clones only, not all of them. This sample has approximately 490,000 clones; more than 85% occur once, and the top ten carry under 9.5%. Input material: PBMCs or T cells enriched from blood (not recorded which). These TCRs come from a woman aged 55-69 years who had recovered from COVID-19. Each CDR3 is given with its conserved first and last residue. Each record gives: D gene, V gene, clone size, J gene, CDR3 DNA, CDR3 protein. D genes are given only for firm matches. Expanded clones are given a class, and other clones once, few, many or no size at all.

TRBD1,TRBV18,NA,TRBJ1-2,TGTGCCAGCTCACCGTACAGGGGGCGAGACTATGGCTACACCTTC,CASSPYRGRDYGYTF
TRBD1,TRBV4-1,NA,TRBJ1-1,TGCGCCAGCAGCCAATGGACAGGGGGCACTGAAGCTTTCTTT,CASSQWTGGTEAFF
TRBD1,TRBV10-3,once,TRBJ1-1,TGTGCCATCAGGGACTTTTCCCAGGGGGACACTGAAGCTTTCTTT,CAIRDFSQGDTEAFF
TRBD2,TRBV2,NA,TRBJ2-4,TGTGCCAGCAGTGACTTAGGGAGGGATGGGGCCAAAAACATTCAGTACTTC,CASSDLGRDGAKNIQYF
NA,TRBV25-1,NA,TRBJ1-1,TGTGCCAGCAGTGAATATGACCAGGGATTGATTATGAACACTGAAGCTTTCTTT,CASSEYDQGLIMNTEAFF
NA,TRBV21-1,NA,TRBJ1-1,TGTGCCAGCAGCCTGGGACAGGGTTTCACTGAAGCTTTCTTT,CASSLGQGFTEAFF
NA,TRBV12-5,few,TRBJ1-1,TGTGCTAGTGGTTTGGTATATTACCCAGCCGGGACTACGGTCCCCATGAACACTGAAGCTTTCTTT,CASGLVYYPAGTTVPMNTEAFF
NA,TRBV27,NA,TRBJ1-5,TGTGCCAGCAGTGCTTTGCAGGGCCCGGGGGGCAATCAGCCCCAGCATTTT,CASSALQGPGGNQPQHF
NA,TRBV5-4,NA,TRBJ1-1,TGTGCCAGCAGCCCCACAGACCTGAACACTGAAGCTTTCTTT,CASSPTDLNTEAFF
NA,TRBV5-1,NA,TRBJ1-2,TGCGCCAGCAGCGTTGGGGACTATGGCTATGGCTACACCTTC,CASSVGDYGYGYTF
NA,TRBV11-2,NA,TRBJ2-1,TGTGCCAGCAGCTTCATCTCTTCGGGGAGTTACAATGAGCAGTTCTTC,CASSFISSGSYNEQFF
NA,TRBV5-1,NA,TRBJ1-1,TGCGCCAGCAGCCAAAACCAGGGAGGGAGCACTGAAGCTTTCTTT,CASSQNQGGSTEAFF
NA,TRBV9,NA,TRBJ2-3,TGTGCCAGCAGCGTAGCAGCGCCTAGCACAGATACGCAGTATTTT,CASSVAAPSTDTQYF
NA,TRBV24-1,NA,TRBJ2-3,TGTGCCACCAGTGGCGAAGCGTTGGGCACAGATACGCAGTATTTT,CATSGEALGTDTQYF
NA,TRBV19,few,TRBJ1-5,TGTGCCAGTAGTATGCGTCAGGGTGAGGATCAGCCCCAGCATTTT,CASSMRQGEDQPQHF